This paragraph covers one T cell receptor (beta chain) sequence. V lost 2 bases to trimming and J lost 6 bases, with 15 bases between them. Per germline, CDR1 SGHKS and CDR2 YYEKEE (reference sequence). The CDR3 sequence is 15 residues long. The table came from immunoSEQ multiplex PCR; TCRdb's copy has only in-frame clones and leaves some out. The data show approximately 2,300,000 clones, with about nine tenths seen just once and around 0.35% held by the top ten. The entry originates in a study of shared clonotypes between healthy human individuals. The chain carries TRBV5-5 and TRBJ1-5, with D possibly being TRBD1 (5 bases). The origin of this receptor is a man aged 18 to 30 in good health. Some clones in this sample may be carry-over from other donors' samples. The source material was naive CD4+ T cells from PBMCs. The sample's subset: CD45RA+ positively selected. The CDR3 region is CASSLSSGFGQPQHF. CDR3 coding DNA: TGTGCCAGCAGCTTAAGTTCAGGGTTTGGTCAGCCCCAGCATTTT.